This T cell receptor (beta chain) was sequenced in a study of T-cell reconstitution after alpha-beta-depleted transplantation in children. A TCRbeta library incorporating unique molecular identifiers was prepared. From the PCR reads, TCRdb called clonotypes with MiXCR, one entry per CDR3 protein. The table shows some 280,000 distinct CDR3 sequences, with 9.9% occurring only once. The CDR3 is made up of 16 amino acids. The germline V and J ends were trimmed by 6 bases and 0 bases, with 17 bases remaining between them. Germline CDR1 reads MNHNS; CDR2 reads SASEGT. This clonotype has a handful of counts.

The chain links TRBV6-1 to TRBJ2-5; D remains unclear. This sample comprised PBMCs from the stem cell graft donor, obtained from the stem cell graft. The receptor's source is a human donor who donated a stem cell graft to a child with SCID. The chain's CDR3 is CASSLTPRRHQETQYF. CDR3 nucleotides: TGTGCCAGCAGCCTCACCCCCAGACGTCACCAAGAGACCCAGTACTTC.